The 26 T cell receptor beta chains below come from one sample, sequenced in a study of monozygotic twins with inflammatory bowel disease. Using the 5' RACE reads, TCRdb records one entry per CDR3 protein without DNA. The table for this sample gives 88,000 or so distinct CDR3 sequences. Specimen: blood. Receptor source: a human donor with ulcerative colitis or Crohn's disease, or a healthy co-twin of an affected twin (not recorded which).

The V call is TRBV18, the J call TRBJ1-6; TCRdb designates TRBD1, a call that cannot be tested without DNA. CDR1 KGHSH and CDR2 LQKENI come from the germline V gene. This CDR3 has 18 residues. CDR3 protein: CASSDGQVRSSYNSPLHF.

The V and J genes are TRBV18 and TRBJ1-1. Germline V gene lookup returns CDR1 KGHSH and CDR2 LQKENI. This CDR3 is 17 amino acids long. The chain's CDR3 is CASSPPEGPSMNTEAFF.

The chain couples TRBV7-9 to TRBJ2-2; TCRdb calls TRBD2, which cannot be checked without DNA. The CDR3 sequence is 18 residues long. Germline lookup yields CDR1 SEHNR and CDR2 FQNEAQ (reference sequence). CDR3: CASSVLTSGVWNTGELFF. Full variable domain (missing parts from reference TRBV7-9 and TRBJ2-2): DTGVSQNPRHKITKRGQNVTFRCDPISEHNRLYWYRQTLGQGPEFLTYFQNEAQLEKSRLLSDRFSAERPKGSFSTLEIQRTEQGDSAMYLCASSVLTSGVWNTGELFFGEGSRLTVL.

The CDR3 loop is CASSIAGFVGTDTQYF. V is TRBV5-1 and J is TRBJ2-3; TCRdb returns TRBD2, unconfirmable since there is no DNA. Germline CDR1 SGHRS, CDR2 YFSETQ. The CDR3 covers 16 residues.

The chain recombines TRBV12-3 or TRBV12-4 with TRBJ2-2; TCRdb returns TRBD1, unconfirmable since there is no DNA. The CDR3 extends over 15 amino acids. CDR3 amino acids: CASSHGTGGTGELFF.

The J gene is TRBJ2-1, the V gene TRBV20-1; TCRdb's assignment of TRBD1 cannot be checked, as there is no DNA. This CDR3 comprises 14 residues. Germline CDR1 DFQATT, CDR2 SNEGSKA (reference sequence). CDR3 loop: CSATTAGPGNEQFF.

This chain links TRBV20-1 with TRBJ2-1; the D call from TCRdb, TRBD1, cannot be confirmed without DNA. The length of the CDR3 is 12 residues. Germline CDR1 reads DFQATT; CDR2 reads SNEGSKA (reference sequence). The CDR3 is CSASKGADEQFF.

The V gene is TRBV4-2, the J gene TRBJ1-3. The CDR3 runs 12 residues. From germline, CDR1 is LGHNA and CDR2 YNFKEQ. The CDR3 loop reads CASGPSGNTIYF.

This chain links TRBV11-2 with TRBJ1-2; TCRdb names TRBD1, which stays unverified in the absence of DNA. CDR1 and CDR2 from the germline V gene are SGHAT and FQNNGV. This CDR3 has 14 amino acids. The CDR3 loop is CASSPQGIFGGYTF.

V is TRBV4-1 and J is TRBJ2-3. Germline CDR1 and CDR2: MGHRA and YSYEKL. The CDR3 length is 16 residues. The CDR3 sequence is CASSQVDLVVTDTQYF.

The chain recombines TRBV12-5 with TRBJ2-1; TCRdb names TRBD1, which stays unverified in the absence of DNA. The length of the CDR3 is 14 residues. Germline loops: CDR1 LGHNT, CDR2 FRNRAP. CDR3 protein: CASAAMGVRNEQFF.

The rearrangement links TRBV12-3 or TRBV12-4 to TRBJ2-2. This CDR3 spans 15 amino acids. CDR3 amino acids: CASSLSGGTGGELFF.

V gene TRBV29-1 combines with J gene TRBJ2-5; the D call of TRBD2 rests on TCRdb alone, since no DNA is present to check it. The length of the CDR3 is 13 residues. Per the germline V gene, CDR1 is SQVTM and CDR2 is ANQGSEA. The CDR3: CSVVPGTEETQYF.

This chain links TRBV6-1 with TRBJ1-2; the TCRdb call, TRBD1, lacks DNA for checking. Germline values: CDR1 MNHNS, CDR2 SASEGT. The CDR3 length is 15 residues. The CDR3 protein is CASRRDGTGIYGYNF.

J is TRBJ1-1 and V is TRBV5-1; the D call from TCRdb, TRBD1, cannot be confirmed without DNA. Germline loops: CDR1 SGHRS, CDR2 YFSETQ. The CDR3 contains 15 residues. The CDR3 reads CASSFGQGWNTEAFF.

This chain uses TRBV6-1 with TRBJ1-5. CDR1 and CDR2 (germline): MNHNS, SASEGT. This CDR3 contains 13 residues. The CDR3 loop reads CASRGGFNQPQHF.

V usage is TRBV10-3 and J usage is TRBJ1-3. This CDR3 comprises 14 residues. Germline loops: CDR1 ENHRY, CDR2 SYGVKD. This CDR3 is CAIRAATLGNTIYF.

CDR3 protein: CASSTQWEQYF. V gene TRBV2 combines with J gene TRBJ2-7. Germline lookup yields CDR1 SNHLY and CDR2 FYNNEI. CDR3 size: 11 residues.

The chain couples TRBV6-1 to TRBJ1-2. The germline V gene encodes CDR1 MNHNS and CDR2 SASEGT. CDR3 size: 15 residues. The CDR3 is CASSDGGAGQSGYTF.

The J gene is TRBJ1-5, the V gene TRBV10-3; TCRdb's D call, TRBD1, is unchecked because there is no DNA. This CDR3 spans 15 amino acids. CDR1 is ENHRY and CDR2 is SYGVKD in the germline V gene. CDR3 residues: CAISESGQGVQPQHF.

CDR3 residues: CASSLTDRRNTEAFF. The chain carries TRBV3-1 and TRBJ1-1; TCRdb's D call, TRBD1, is unchecked because there is no DNA. Germline CDR1 is LGHDT and CDR2 is YNNKEL (reference sequence). The CDR3 is 15 amino acids.

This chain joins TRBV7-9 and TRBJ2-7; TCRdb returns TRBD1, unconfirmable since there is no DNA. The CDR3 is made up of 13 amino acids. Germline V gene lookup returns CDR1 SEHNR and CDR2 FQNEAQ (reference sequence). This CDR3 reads CASSFPGSHEQYF.

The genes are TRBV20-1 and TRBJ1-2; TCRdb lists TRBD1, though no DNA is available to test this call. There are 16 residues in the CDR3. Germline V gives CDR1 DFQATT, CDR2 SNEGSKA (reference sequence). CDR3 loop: CSARDRISGGLHGYTF.

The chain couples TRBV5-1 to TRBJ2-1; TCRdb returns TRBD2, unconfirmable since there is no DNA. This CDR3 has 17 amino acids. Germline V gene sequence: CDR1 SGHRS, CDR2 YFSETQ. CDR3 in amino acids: CASGLGASGGTQNEQFF. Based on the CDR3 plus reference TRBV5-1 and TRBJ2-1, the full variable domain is KAGVTQTPRYLIKTRGQQVTLSCSPISGHRSVSWYQQTPGQGLQFLFEYFSETQRNKGNFPGRFSGRQFSNSRSEMNVSTLELGDSALYLCASGLGASGGTQNEQFFGPGTRLTVL.

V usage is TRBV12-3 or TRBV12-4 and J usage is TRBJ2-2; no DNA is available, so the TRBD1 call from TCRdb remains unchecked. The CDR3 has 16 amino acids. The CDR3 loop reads CASISPGRGGTGELFF.

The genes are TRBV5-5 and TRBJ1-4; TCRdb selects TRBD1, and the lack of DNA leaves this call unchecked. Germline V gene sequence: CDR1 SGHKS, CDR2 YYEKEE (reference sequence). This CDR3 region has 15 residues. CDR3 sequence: CASSKKGAIQEKLFF.